This TCR beta chain appears in the sequencing data of a study of blood T cell repertoires in COVID-19. Study-wide context: Whether acute or convalescent, the COVID-19 samples came from the United States, Italy and Spain.

Participant ages covered roughly 18 to 89 years across 24 US areas. This table comes from immunoSEQ multiplex PCR, and its TCRdb copy is limited to in-frame clones, with some not included. The table shows approximately 210,000 clones, with around 86% occurring only once. The CDR3 is 18 amino acids. The rearrangement joins TRBV21-1 to TRBJ1-5; the table names TRBD1, a call not compared with the DNA. TRBV21-1 is a pseudogene locus. The sequenced material came from PBMCs or T cells enriched from blood (not recorded which). This sequence was found in a man aged 25-45 years in a cohort exposed to, infected with or recovered from COVID-19 (not recorded which). The CDR3 loop reads CASSLPTTVSLSNQPQHF. In DNA, the CDR3 is TGTGCCAGCAGCCTCCCGACCACAGTAAGTCTTAGCAATCAGCCCCAGCATTTT.